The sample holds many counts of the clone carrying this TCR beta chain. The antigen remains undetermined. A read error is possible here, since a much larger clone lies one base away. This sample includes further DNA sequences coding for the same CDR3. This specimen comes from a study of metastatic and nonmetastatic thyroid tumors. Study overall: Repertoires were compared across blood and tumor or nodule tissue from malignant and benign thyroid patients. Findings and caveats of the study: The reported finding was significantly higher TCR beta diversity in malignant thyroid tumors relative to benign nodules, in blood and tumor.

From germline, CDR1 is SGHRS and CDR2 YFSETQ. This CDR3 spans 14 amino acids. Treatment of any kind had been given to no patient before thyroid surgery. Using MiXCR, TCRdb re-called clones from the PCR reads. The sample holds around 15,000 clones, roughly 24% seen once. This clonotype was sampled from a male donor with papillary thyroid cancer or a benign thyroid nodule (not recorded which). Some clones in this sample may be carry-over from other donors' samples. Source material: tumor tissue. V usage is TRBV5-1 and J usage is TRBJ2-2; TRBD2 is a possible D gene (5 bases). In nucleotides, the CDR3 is TGCGCCAGCAGCTTGGGTTTTCTGTCCGGGGAGCTGTTTTTC. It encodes CASSLGFLSGELFF. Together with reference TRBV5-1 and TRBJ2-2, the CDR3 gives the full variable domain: KAGVTQTPRYLIKTRGQQVTLSCSPISGHRSVSWYQQTPGQGLQFLFEYFSETQRNKGNFPGRFSGRQFSNSRSEMNVSTLELGDSALYLCASSLGFLSGELFFGEGSRLTVL.